The 7 T cell receptor beta chains reported below all come from one sample, sequenced in a study of shared clonotypes between healthy human individuals. CD45RO-negative, CCR7-positively selected cells formed the naive CD8 fraction, excluding terminally differentiated effector memory CD45RA+ cells. Libraries were prepared by immunoSEQ multiplex PCR; TCRdb keeps only in-frame clonotypes and omits some of them. The repertoire holds more than 2 million clones, with about 94% as singletons. Source material: naive CD8+ T cells sorted from blood. These receptors all stem from a man aged 18 to 29 in good health.

J is TRBJ1-1 and V is TRBV6-5, with D hard to call. This CDR3 has 15 residues. CDR1 and CDR2 (germline): MNHEY, SVGAGI. Trimming cost V 6 bases and J 4 bases, with 18 bases left between them. Here the CDR3 DNA reads TGTGCCAGCAGGGTCACACTTGGAGGTGGCACTGAAGCTTTCTTT. As protein: CASRVTLGGGTEAFF.

V is TRBV4-1 and J is TRBJ2-3; 8 bases are a match to TRBD2. V lost 3 bases and J lost 3; bases outside the gene matches: 14. This CDR3 has 18 amino acids. Germline CDR1 reads MGHRA; CDR2 reads YSYEKL. CDR3 in amino acids: CASSQPRVGRAVTDTQYF. The CDR3 bases are TGCGCCAGCAGCCAGCCACGAGTCGGGAGGGCAGTGACAGATACGCAGTATTTT.

Turning to this clone: Additional DNA sequences in this sample encode the identical CDR3. The CDR3 region has the DNA TGTGCCACCAGCAGAGATCGGGATCCCTACGAGCAGTACTTC. This gives the protein CATSRDRDPYEQYF. V and J are TRBV15 and TRBJ2-7; D is perhaps TRBD2 (5 bases). Germline loops: CDR1 LNHNV, CDR2 YYDKDF (reference sequence). Deletions cut 0 bases from V and 2 bases from J, with 8 bases between. The length of the CDR3 is 14 residues.

The rearrangement uses TRBV27 and TRBJ2-2; no clear D gene. The germline V gene encodes CDR1 MNHEY and CDR2 SMNVEV (reference sequence). The CDR3 loop spans 17 amino acids. V lost 1 base to trimming and J lost 1 base, with 13 bases between them. The CDR3 protein is CASSLLGPRENTGELFF. CDR3 in DNA: TGTGCCAGCAGTTTATTAGGTCCCAGAGAGAACACCGGGGAGCTGTTTTTT.

The chain couples TRBV27 to TRBJ1-2, with TRBD1 matching over 10 bases. Per germline, CDR1 MNHEY and CDR2 SMNVEV (reference sequence). The CDR3 sequence is 14 residues long. V lost 3 bases to trimming and J lost 7 bases; unmatched junction nucleotides: 5. CDR3 nucleotides: TGTGCCAGCAGTTTTCTTGGACAGGGGGTTGGCTACACCTTC. Its translation: CASSFLGQGVGYTF.

The chain carries TRBV5-1 and TRBJ2-1; D is unresolved. CDR3 length: 13 residues. V was cut by 0 bases and J by 6 bases, with 7 bases left in between. Looked up from germline, CDR1 is SGHRS and CDR2 is YFSETQ. CDR3 sequence (DNA): TGCGCCAGCAGCTTGGATGTGTCCAATGAGCAGTTCTTC. Its protein product is CASSLDVSNEQFF.

The chain employs TRBV2 and TRBJ2-7, with D perhaps given as TRBD1 or TRBD2 (5 bases each). There are 15 residues in the CDR3. Germline CDR1 reads SNHLY; CDR2 reads FYNNEI. V was trimmed by 4 bases and J by 3 bases, leaving 16 bases between them. The CDR3 loop reads CASSVPEGMVYEQYF. The CDR3 DNA reads TGTGCCAGCAGTGTACCTGAGGGGATGGTCTACGAGCAGTACTTC.